The T cell receptor beta chain under discussion was sequenced for a study of blood T cell repertoires in COVID-19. On the study more broadly: The study drew acute and convalescent COVID-19 samples from the United States, Italy and Spain. Sources were T cells, B-cell-depleted T cells, or PBMCs; the material itself was cDNA or gDNA.

Germline CDR1 reads MNHEY; CDR2 reads SVGAGI. This CDR3 region has 15 residues. The V gene end was trimmed by 6 bases and the J gene end by 9 bases; junction bases not matched to a gene: 12. In the authors' methods: It was from reference gene primer amplification that nucleated cell counts were estimated. The method was immunoSEQ multiplex PCR; TCRdb's version includes in-frame clones alone and lacks a portion of them. The V and J calls and clone size were taken over from that table, and D and trimming were inferred from the DNA. This table holds fewer than 200,000 clones, more than 85% found once. Study members were between about 18 and 95 years old and lived in 25 or so US regions.

This sequence was found in a human donor with acute COVID-19. The donor label of this sample is uncertain. Material for sequencing was PBMCs or T cells enriched from blood (not recorded which). The chain combines TRBV6-5 with TRBJ1-5, with TRBD1 matching 9 bases. The CDR3 sequence: CASSPGTGLNGPQHF. CDR3 coding DNA: TGTGCCAGCAGCCCCGGGACAGGGCTTAATGGGCCCCAGCATTTT.